The 26 T cell receptor beta chains below all came from one sample that was sequenced in a study of regulatory T cells in long-lasting Graves disease. TCR beta libraries were built with iRepertoire HTBI primers and Arm-PCR of CDR3 regions. TCRdb called the multiplex PCR reads again in MiXCR, with one record for every CDR3 protein. The table includes over 450,000 distinct CDR3 sequences, approximately 21% detected once. Time point defined: persistent/refractory GD, antithyroid drugs over 5 years with positive TRAb. Isolated PBMC RNA provided the starting material for the TCR library. The input for sequencing was peripheral blood mononuclear cells (PBMCs), taken when the disease was refractory, from a patient treated with antithyroid drugs. These receptors came from a female donor with Graves disease.

This clonotype appeared a few times. V usage is TRBV20-1 and J usage is TRBJ2-7, with TRBD1 matching 11 bases. The CDR3 contains 14 residues. J gave up 4 bases and V 6 bases, and 8 bases lay outside the gene matches. The germline V gene has CDR1 DFQATT and CDR2 SNEGSKA (reference sequence). The CDR3 sequence: CSAPSGQGAYEQYF. CDR3 DNA sequence: TGCAGTGCCCCCTCCGGACAGGGGGCTTACGAGCAGTACTTC.

The table lists this clonotype with a few counts. V and J are TRBV19 and TRBJ1-4; D gene ambiguous. There are 11 residues in the CDR3. Germline V gives CDR1 LNHDA, CDR2 SQIVND (reference sequence). V was cut by 0 bases and J by 8 bases, with 1 base left in between. The CDR3 sequence is CASSIEEKLFF. Written as DNA, the CDR3 is TGTGCCAGTAGTATAGAAGAAAAACTGTTTTTT.

The chain recombines TRBV28 with TRBJ2-7; no reliable D call. In germline, CDR1 is MDHEN, CDR2 SYDVKM. CDR3 size: 15 residues. V lost 5 bases to trimming and J lost 0 bases, with 14 bases between them. Written as DNA, the CDR3 is TGTGCCAGCAGTACCGTTTGGGGTTCCTCCTACGAGCAGTACTTC. Translated: CASSTVWGSSYEQYF.

This clonotype was counted ten times or more. J is TRBJ2-7 and V is TRBV3-1; a weak D match, TRBD1 (6 bases). Per the germline V gene, CDR1 is LGHDT and CDR2 is YNNKEL (reference sequence). V was trimmed by 2 bases and J by 6 bases, leaving 14 bases between them. The CDR3 has 14 residues. The CDR3 spells CASSQNVQGTEQYF. For the CDR3, the DNA is TGTGCCAGCAGCCAAAACGTTCAGGGGACCGAGCAGTACTTC.

This clonotype has ten or more counts. This chain links TRBV11-2 with TRBJ2-7, with D maybe TRBD1 (5 bases). The germline V gene has CDR1 SGHAT and CDR2 FQNNGV. The CDR3 covers 13 residues. Deletions cut 4 bases from V and 5 bases from J, with 12 bases between. The DNA for the CDR3 is TGTGCCAGCAGCTCCCATCCCAGGGACGAGCAGTACTTC. This codes for CASSSHPRDEQYF.

This CDR3 is CAIRRTETYEQYF. The CDR3 region has the DNA TGTGCCATCAGGAGGACAGAGACCTACGAGCAGTACTTC. V and J are TRBV10-3 and TRBJ2-7; a possible D gene is TRBD1 (6 bases). The germline V and J ends were trimmed by 6 bases and 2 bases, with 11 bases remaining between them. Germline V gene lookup returns CDR1 ENHRY and CDR2 SYGVKD. The CDR3 spans 13 residues.

This clonotype showed up many times. This chain links TRBV28 with TRBJ2-2; no firm D call. Trimming pared 3 bases from V and 5 bases from J, leaving 13 bases between. The CDR3 has 15 amino acids. The germline CDR1 and CDR2 sequences are MDHEN and SYDVKM. CDR3 sequence: CASSLVGMRTGELFF. The CDR3 bases are TGTGCCAGCAGTTTGGTGGGAATGAGGACCGGGGAGCTGTTTTTT. The variable domain in full, with the rest retrieved from reference TRBV28 and TRBJ2-2, is DVKVTQSSRYLVKRTGEKVFLECVQDMDHENMFWYRQDPGLGLRLIYFSYDVKMKEKGDIPEGYSVSREKKERFSLILESASTNQTSMYLCASSLVGMRTGELFFGEGSRLTVL.

Only a few counts were recorded for this clonotype. The chain employs TRBV28 and TRBJ2-5; 9 nucleotides match TRBD2. Germline lookup yields CDR1 MDHEN and CDR2 SYDVKM. The trim removed 2 bases at V and 2 bases at J, leaving 9 bases unmatched. The CDR3 is 17 amino acids. The CDR3 nucleotides read TGTGCCAGCAGTTTACTCCCGAGACTAGCGGAACAAGAGACCCAGTACTTC. Translated, it gives CASSLLPRLAEQETQYF.

The V and J genes are TRBV29-1 and TRBJ2-1; D uncertain. Trimming pared 6 bases from V and 6 bases from J, leaving 21 bases between. The CDR3 contains 15 residues. Germline V lookup: CDR1 SQVTM, CDR2 ANQGSEA. The CDR3 DNA reads TGCAGCGTGAATACTGACGGCAGTAAGGGCAATGAGCAGTTCTTC. Amino acid sequence: CSVNTDGSKGNEQFF.

Concerning this clonotype: A far larger clone is a single base away, which makes a read error likely. The chain carries TRBV2 and TRBJ2-7, with D uncertain. The CDR3 totals 17 residues. Germline lookup yields CDR1 SNHLY and CDR2 FYNNEI. CDR3 in DNA: TGTGCCGGCAGTCCAAGCCGGCTGGGATGGGGAAGCTACGAGCAGTACTTC. Translation gives CAGSPSRLGWGSYEQYF.

This clonotype was detected many times. The gene calls are TRBV28 and TRBJ2-7, with a weak D call TRBD2 (5 bases). The V gene's germline CDR1 is MDHEN and CDR2 SYDVKM. The CDR3 spans 12 residues. V dropped 6 bases and J dropped 11 bases, with 17 bases sitting between them. This CDR3 reads CASSAPPLREYF. The CDR3 bases are TGTGCCAGCAGCGCCCCCCCTTTGAGGGAGTACTTC.

This clonotype came up a few times. The chain couples TRBV6-1 to TRBJ2-7, with a weak D call TRBD1 (5 bases). Germline values: CDR1 MNHNS, CDR2 SASEGT. The CDR3 is 15 residues long. With 7 bases removed from V and 7 bases from J, the gap between germline ends came to 23 bases. This chain's CDR3 is CASKTTPKGPGEQYF. Here the CDR3 DNA reads TGTGCCAGCAAAACCACCCCCAAGGGGCCCGGAGAGCAGTACTTC.

The chain recombines TRBV9 with TRBJ1-1; TRBD1 aligns across 7 bases. The CDR3 runs 15 residues. V was pared by 8 bases and J by 0 bases, with 10 bases of the junction left unmatched. From germline, CDR1 is SGDLS and CDR2 YYNGEE. For the CDR3, the DNA is TGTGCCAGTACTGGGACAGCAAGCATGAACACTGAAGCTTTCTTT. Translation gives CASTGTASMNTEAFF.

At least ten counts were recorded for this clonotype. DNA of the CDR3: TGTGCCAGCAGTTTTTCAAGCGGACGGGGGTCGGAGACCCAGTACTTC. As protein: CASSFSSGRGSETQYF. The chain has TRBV28 and TRBJ2-5; possible D gene TRBD2, 6 bases. This CDR3 has 16 residues. V gave up 3 bases and J gave up 5 bases, with 19 bases separating them. Germline CDR1 reads MDHEN; CDR2 reads SYDVKM.

This clonotype was picked up many times. This rearrangement joins TRBV7-2 to TRBJ2-7; D possibly corresponds to TRBD1 (5 bases). Germline V gives CDR1 SGHTA, CDR2 FQGNSA. CDR3 length: 13 amino acids. V lost 3 bases and J 3 bases, leaving 9 bases between the germline ends. The CDR3 protein is CASSLWGSYEQYF. Written as DNA, the CDR3 is TGTGCCAGCAGCTTGTGGGGCAGCTACGAGCAGTACTTC.

This clonotype was seen many times. The rearrangement joins TRBV19 to TRBJ1-1; unclear D gene. Germline V gene sequence: CDR1 LNHDA, CDR2 SQIVND (reference sequence). The germline V and J ends were trimmed by 4 bases and 8 bases, with 14 bases remaining between them. The CDR3 length is 13 residues. The chain's CDR3 is CASSKQGPTEAFF. The CDR3 nucleotides read TGTGCCAGTAGTAAACAAGGGCCCACGGAAGCTTTCTTT.

Many counts were recorded for this clonotype. The chain recombines TRBV9 with TRBJ1-1, with TRBD1 matching 7 bases. From germline, CDR1 is SGDLS and CDR2 YYNGEE. Trimming took 4 bases from V and 1 from J; bases not matched to a gene: 10. There are 16 residues in the CDR3. The CDR3 protein is CASSKSGGQPNTEAFF. The CDR3 bases are TGTGCCAGCAGCAAGTCGGGGGGACAGCCGAACACTGAAGCTTTCTTT.

This clonotype was observed many times. The chain couples TRBV28 to TRBJ1-1; a weak D match, TRBD1 (6 bases). In germline, CDR1 is MDHEN, CDR2 SYDVKM. V was pared by 4 bases and J by 8 bases, with 17 bases between. The CDR3 runs to 14 residues. The CDR3: CASSSGEGRSEAFF. CDR3 DNA sequence: TGTGCCAGCAGTTCAGGGGAAGGCCGATCGGAAGCTTTCTTT. Full variable domain (remainder filled in from reference TRBV28 and TRBJ1-1): DVKVTQSSRYLVKRTGEKVFLECVQDMDHENMFWYRQDPGLGLRLIYFSYDVKMKEKGDIPEGYSVSREKKERFSLILESASTNQTSMYLCASSSGEGRSEAFFGQGTRLTVV.

The chain joins TRBV20-1 to TRBJ1-3, with a weak D call TRBD1 (5 bases). Germline lookup yields CDR1 DFQATT and CDR2 SNEGSKA (reference sequence). Trimming stripped 6 bases from V and 0 bases from J, with 12 bases between. The CDR3 covers 14 residues. The CDR3 DNA follows: TGCAGTGCGGACACAGGCGTCTCTGGAAACACCATATATTTT. This codes for CSADTGVSGNTIYF.

The chain employs TRBV19 and TRBJ1-3; D perhaps matches TRBD1 (5 bases). Germline CDR1 is LNHDA and CDR2 is SQIVND (reference sequence). CDR3 length: 15 residues. Trimming removed 5 bases from V and 3 bases from J, with 14 bases in between. Written as DNA, the CDR3 is TGTGCCAGTAGTGAGACAGACATCCTTGGAAACACCATATATTTT. It codes for CASSETDILGNTIYF.

With regard to this clonotype: One end of the junction fails to match germline, which may point to a read error. V and J are TRBV20-1 and TRBJ2-7, with 10 bases aligning to TRBD1. Germline assignment: CDR1 DFQATT and CDR2 SNEGSKA (reference sequence). The CDR3 is made up of 15 amino acids. CDR3 region: CSASLLGDRGEELYF. As DNA, the CDR3 is TGCAGTGCTAGTTTGCTCGGGGACAGGGGCGAAGAGCTGTACTTC.

At least ten counts were recorded for this clonotype. The rearrangement joins TRBV12-3 or TRBV12-4 to TRBJ2-7; 8 bases fit TRBD1. The V segment lost 5 bases and the J segment 3 bases; nucleotides outside the gene matches: 9. CDR3 length equals 15 residues. CDR3 DNA: TGTGCCAGCAGTGCCCGGGACAGGAATGTCTACGAGCAGTACTTC. Protein: CASSARDRNVYEQYF.

The rearrangement links TRBV28 to TRBJ2-1; TRBD1 agrees at 9 bases. Trimming cost V 4 bases and J 9 bases; bases outside gene matches: 7. The CDR3 has 14 residues. Looked up from germline, CDR1 is MDHEN and CDR2 is SYDVKM. The CDR3 DNA reads as TGTGCCAGCAGTTCTGGGACAGGGCCTAGTGAGCAGTTCTTC. Amino acids: CASSSGTGPSEQFF.

The table lists this clonotype with many counts. This chain uses TRBV12-3 or TRBV12-4 with TRBJ2-5; 12 bases agree with TRBD2. The V gene end was trimmed by 7 bases and the J gene end by 5 bases; junction bases not matched to a gene: 14. The CDR3 runs 17 residues. CDR3 in amino acids: CASTMGSSGGAGETQYF. DNA for the CDR3: TGTGCCAGCACCATGGGGTCTAGCGGGGGGGCCGGGGAGACCCAGTACTTC.

This clonotype was detected many times. The J gene is TRBJ1-2, the V gene TRBV3-1; D gene uncertain. CDR3 length equals 13 residues. With 0 bases removed from V and 2 bases from J, the gap between germline ends came to 4 bases. Germline V CDR1 and CDR2: LGHDT, YNNKEL (reference sequence). CDR3 sequence reads: CASSQEGNYGYTF. The CDR3 coding sequence is TGTGCCAGCAGCCAAGAAGGCAACTATGGCTACACCTTC.

The V call is TRBV27, the J call TRBJ2-6; 9 positions match TRBD1. The length of the CDR3 is 18 residues. J gave up 2 bases and V 0 bases, and 5 bases lay outside the gene matches. Per germline, CDR1 MNHEY and CDR2 SMNVEV (reference sequence). This CDR3 is CASSLSGQGRAGANVLTF. The CDR3 DNA reads TGTGCCAGCAGTTTATCGGGACAGGGAAGGGCTGGGGCCAACGTCCTGACTTTC.